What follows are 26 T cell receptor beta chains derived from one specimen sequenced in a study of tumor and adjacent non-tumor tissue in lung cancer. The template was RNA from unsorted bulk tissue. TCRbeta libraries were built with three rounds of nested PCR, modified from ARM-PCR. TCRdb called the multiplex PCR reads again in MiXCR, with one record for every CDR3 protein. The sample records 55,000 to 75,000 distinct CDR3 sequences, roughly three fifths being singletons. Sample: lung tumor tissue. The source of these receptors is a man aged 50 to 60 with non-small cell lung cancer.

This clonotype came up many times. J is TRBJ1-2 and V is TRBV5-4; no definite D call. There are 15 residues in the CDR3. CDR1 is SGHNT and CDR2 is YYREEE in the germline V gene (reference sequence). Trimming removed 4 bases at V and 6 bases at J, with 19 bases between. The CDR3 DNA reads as TGTGCCAGCAGCCCTGGGGTCCGCCGAGGGCATGGCTACACCTTC. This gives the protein CASSPGVRRGHGYTF.

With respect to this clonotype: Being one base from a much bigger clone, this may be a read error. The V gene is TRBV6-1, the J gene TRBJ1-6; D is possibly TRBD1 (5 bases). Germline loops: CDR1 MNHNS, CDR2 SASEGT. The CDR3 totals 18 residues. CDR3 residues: CASSDRAGLGSYNSPVHF. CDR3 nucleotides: TGTGCCAGCAGTGATCGGGCGGGGCTCGGCTCCTATAATTCACCCGTCCACTTT.

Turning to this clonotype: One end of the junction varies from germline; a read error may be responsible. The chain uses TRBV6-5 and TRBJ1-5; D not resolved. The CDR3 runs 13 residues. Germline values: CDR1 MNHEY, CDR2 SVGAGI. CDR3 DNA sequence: TGTGCCAGCAGACAGAGCGATAATCAGCCGCAGCATTTT. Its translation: CASRQSDNQPQHF.

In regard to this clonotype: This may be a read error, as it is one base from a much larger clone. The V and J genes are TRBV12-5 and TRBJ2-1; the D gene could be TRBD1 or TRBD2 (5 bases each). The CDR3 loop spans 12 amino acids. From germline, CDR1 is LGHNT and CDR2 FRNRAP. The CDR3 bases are TGTGCTAGTGGTTTGGGAGTAGGGGAGCAGTCCTTC. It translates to CASGLGVGEQSF.

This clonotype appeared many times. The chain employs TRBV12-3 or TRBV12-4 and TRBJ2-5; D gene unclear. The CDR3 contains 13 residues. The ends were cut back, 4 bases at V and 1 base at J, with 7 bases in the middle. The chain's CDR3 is CASSWNLQETQYF. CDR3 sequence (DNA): TGTGCCAGCAGTTGGAACCTCCAAGAGACCCAGTACTTC.

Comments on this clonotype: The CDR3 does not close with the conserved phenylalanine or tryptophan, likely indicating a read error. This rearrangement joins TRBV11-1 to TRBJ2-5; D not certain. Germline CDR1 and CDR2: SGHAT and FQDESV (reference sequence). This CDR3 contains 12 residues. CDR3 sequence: CASNLTKETQYS. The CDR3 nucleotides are TGTGCTAGCAACTTAACAAAAGAGACCCAGTACTCC.

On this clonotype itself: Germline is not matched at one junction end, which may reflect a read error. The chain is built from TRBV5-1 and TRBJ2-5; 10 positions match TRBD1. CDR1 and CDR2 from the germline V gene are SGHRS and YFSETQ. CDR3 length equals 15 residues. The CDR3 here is CASSLGQGRGETQYF. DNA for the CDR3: TGCGCCAGCAGTTTGGGACAGGGGAGGGGAGAGACCCAGTACTTC.

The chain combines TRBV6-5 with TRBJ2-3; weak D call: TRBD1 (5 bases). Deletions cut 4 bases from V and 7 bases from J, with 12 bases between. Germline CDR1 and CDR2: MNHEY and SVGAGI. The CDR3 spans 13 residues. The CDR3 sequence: CASSLTDIYTQYF. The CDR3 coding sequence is TGTGCCAGCAGTTTGACAGACATATATACGCAGTATTTT.

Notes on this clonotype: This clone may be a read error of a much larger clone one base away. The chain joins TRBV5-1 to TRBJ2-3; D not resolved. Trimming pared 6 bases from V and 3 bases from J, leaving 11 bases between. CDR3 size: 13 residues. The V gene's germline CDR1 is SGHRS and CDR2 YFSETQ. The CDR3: CASNAGTTDTQYF. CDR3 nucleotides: TGCGCCAGCAACGCAGGAACAACAGATACGCAGTATTTT.

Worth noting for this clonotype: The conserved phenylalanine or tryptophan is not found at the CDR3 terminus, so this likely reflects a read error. The CDR3 coding sequence is TGTGCCAGCAGTGTACTAGTGGGAGCGTATAATGAGCAGTTCTCC. Translation: CASSVLVGAYNEQFS. This chain joins TRBV6-5 and TRBJ2-1, with D perhaps TRBD2 (5 bases). Deletions cut 5 bases from V and 7 bases from J, with 18 bases between. The CDR3 has 15 amino acids. Per the germline V gene, CDR1 is MNHEY and CDR2 is SVGAGI.

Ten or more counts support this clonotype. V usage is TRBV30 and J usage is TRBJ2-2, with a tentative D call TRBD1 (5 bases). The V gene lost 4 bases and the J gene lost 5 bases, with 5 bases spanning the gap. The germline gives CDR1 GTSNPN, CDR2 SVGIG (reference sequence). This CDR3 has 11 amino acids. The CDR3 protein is CAWTGTGELFF. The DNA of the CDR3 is TGTGCCTGGACAGGGACCGGGGAGCTGTTTTTT.

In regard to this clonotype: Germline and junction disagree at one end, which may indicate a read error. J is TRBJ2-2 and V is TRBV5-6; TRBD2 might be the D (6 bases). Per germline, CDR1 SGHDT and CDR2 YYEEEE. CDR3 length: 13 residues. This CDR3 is CASSRTTTGEQFF. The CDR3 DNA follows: TGTGCCAGCAGCAGGACTACAACCGGGGAGCAGTTTTTT.

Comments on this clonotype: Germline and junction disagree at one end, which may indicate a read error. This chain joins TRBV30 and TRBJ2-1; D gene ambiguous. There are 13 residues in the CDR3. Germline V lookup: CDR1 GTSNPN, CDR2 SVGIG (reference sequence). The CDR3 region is CAWSVSRSGEQSF. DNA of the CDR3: TGTGCCTGGAGTGTAAGTAGATCCGGTGAGCAGTCCTTC.

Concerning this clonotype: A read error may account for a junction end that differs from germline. In DNA form, the CDR3 reads TGTGACAGCAGCTTAGACCTGTCTGGCCTTGTCTTC. Its translation: CDSSLDLSGLVF. The rearrangement joins TRBV11-3 to TRBJ2-1, with no clear D. Germline V gene data show CDR1 as SGHNT and CDR2 as YENEEA. The CDR3 runs 12 residues.

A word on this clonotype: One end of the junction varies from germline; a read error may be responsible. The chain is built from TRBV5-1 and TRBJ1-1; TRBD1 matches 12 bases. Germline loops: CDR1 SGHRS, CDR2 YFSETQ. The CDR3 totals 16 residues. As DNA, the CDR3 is TGCGCCAGCAACTTGGGGACAGGGGGCCCCAACACTGAAGCTTTCTTT. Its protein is CASNLGTGGPNTEAFF.

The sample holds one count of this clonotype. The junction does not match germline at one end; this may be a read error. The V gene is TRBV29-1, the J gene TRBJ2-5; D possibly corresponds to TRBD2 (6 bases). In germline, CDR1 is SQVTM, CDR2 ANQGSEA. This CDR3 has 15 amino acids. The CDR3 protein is CGGGRSNGSRETKYF. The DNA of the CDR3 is TGCGGCGGTGGGCGGTCTAACGGGAGCCGGGAGACCAAGTACTTC.

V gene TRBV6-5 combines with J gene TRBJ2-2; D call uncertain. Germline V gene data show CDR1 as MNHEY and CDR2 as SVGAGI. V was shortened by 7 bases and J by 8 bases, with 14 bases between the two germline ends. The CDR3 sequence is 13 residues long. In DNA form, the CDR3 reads TGTGCCAGCAACCCCGCGTATGGAGGGGAGCTGTTTTTT. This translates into CASNPAYGGELFF.

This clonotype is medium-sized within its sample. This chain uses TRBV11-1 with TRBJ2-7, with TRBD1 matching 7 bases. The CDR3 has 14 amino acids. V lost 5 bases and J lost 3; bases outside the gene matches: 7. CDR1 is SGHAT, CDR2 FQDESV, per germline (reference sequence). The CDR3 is CASSDVGQLYEQYF. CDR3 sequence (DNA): TGTGCCAGCAGCGACGTGGGACAGCTCTACGAGCAGTACTTC. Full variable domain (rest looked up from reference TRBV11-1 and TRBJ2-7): EAEVAQSPRYKITEKSQAVAFWCDPISGHATLYWYRQILGQGPELLVQFQDESVVDDSQLPKDRFSAERLKGVDSTLKIQPAELGDSAMYLCASSDVGQLYEQYFGPGTRLTVT.

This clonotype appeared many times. The CDR3 nucleotides read TGTGCCAGCAGTGAAGGGGTAATCCAAGAGACCCAGTACTTC. Residues: CASSEGVIQETQYF. This chain uses TRBV6-1 with TRBJ2-5; the D is unclear. From germline, CDR1 is MNHNS and CDR2 SASEGT. CDR3 length: 14 amino acids. The V end lost 1 base, the J end lost 1 base, and 7 bases lay between the germline ends.

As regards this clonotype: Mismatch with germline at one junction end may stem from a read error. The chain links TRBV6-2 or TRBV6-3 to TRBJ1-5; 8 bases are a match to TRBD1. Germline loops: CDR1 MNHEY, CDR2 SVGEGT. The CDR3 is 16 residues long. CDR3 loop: CASSYVYRGKNQHQHF. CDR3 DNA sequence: TGTGCCAGCAGTTACGTGTACAGGGGGAAGAATCAGCACCAGCATTTT.

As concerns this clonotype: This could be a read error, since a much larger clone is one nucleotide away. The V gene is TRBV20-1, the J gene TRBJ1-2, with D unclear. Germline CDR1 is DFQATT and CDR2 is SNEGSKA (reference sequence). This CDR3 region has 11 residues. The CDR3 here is CSARDIGDYIF. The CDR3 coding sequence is TGCAGTGCTAGAGACATAGGTGACTACATCTTC.

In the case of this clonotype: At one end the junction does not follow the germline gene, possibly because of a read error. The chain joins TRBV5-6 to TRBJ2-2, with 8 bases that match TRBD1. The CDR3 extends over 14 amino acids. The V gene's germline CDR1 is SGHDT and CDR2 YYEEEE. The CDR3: CASILDRVPGELFF. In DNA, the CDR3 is TGTGCCAGCATCTTGGACAGGGTCCCCGGGGAGCTGTTTTTT.

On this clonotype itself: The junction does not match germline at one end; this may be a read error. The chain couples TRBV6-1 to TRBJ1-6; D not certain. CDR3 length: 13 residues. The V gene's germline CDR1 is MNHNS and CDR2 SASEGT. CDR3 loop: CASSNGLNPPLHF. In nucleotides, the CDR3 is TGTGCCAGCTCAAATGGCCTTAATCCACCCCTCCACTTT.

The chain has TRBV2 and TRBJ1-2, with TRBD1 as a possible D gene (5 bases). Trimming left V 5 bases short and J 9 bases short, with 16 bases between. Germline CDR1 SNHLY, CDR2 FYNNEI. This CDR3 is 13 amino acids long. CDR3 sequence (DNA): TGTGCCAGCAGTCCGGTGGAGGGGAATAGCTACACCTTC. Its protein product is CASSPVEGNSYTF.

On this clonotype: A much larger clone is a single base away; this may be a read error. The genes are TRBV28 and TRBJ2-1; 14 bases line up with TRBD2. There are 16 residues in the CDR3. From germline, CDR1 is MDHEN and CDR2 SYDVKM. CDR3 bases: TGTACCAGCAGTCCCAGGGGACTAGCGGGAGTCAATGAGCAGTTCTTC. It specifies CTSSPRGLAGVNEQFF. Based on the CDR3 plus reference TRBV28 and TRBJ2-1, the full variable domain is DVKVTQSSRYLVKRTGEKVFLECVQDMDHENMFWYRQDPGLGLRLIYFSYDVKMKEKGDIPEGYSVSREKKERFSLILESASTNQTSMYLCTSSPRGLAGVNEQFFGPGTRLTVL.

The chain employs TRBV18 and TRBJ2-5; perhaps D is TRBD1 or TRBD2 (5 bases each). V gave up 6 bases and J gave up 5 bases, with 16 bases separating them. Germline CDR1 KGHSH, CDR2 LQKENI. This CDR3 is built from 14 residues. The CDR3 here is CASSLGRGRETQYF. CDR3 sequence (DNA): TGTGCCAGCTCTTTGGGACGGGGCCGGGAGACCCAGTACTTC.